This passage covers 15 T cell receptor beta chains from one sample sequenced in a study of cytotoxic CD8 clonotypes in ibrutinib-treated CLL. Clones were read by immunoSEQ multiplex PCR, and TCRdb kept only the in-frame ones, dropping some. The sample holds tens of thousands of clones, 69% seen once. This sample comprised PBMCs, obtained after 12 months of ibrutinib treatment. These receptors originate from a human donor with chronic lymphocytic leukemia.

The chain couples TRBV14 to TRBJ2-1; TRBD2 might be the D (7 bases). Per germline, CDR1 SGHDN and CDR2 FVKESK. V was clipped by 4 bases and J by 14 bases, with 27 bases between them. This CDR3 is built from 16 residues. The CDR3, as DNA: TGTGCCAGCAGCCCCTGGGGCCAGGGGAGGGAGGTGAGAAAGTTCTTC. It translates to CASSPWGQGREVRKFF.

The chain is built from TRBV19 and TRBJ2-5, with TRBD1 identical over 11 bases. This CDR3 contains 16 residues. The germline CDR1 and CDR2 sequences are LNHDA and SQIVND (reference sequence). V dropped 6 bases and J dropped 0; count of bases not matched to a gene: 6. The CDR3 bases are TGTGCCAGTAGCGGGACAGGGGGAACCTACCAAGAGACCCAGTACTTC. It yields the protein CASSGTGGTYQETQYF.

The chain recombines TRBV10-3 with TRBJ1-6; tentative D call: TRBD1 (6 bases). With 11 bases removed from V and 7 bases from J, the gap between germline ends came to 18 bases. The CDR3 totals 14 residues. Germline-derived CDR1 and CDR2 are ENHRY and SYGVKD. CDR3 protein: CAATPGVLNSPLHF. The DNA of the CDR3 is TGTGCCGCCACACCAGGGGTTCTAAATTCACCCCTCCACTTT.

The rearrangement links TRBV14 to TRBJ2-5, with a possible D match to TRBD2 (6 bases). Germline loops: CDR1 SGHDN, CDR2 FVKESK. CDR3 length: 17 residues. Trimming took 1 base from V and 0 from J, leaving 15 bases between them. The CDR3 DNA reads TGTGCCAGCAGCCAAGGTCACCTAGCGCCGTACCAAGAGACCCAGTACTTC. This codes for CASSQGHLAPYQETQYF.

The chain joins TRBV5-1 to TRBJ2-7; perhaps TRBD1 as D (6 bases). There are 16 residues in the CDR3. The V gene's germline CDR1 is SGHRS and CDR2 YFSETQ. The ends were cut back, 4 bases at V and 2 bases at J, with 19 bases in the middle. The CDR3: CASSTEFGRGPYEQYF. Here the CDR3 DNA reads TGCGCCAGCAGCACAGAGTTCGGCAGGGGACCCTACGAGCAGTACTTC.

The J gene is TRBJ1-5, the V gene TRBV10-3; a possible D gene is TRBD1 (5 bases). This CDR3 region has 16 residues. Germline CDR1 ENHRY, CDR2 SYGVKD. The V end was cut by 5 bases, the J end by 3 bases, with 17 bases between. The CDR3 region is CAISLNRRTPNQPQHF. CDR3 nucleotide sequence: TGTGCCATCAGTCTCAACAGGAGGACTCCCAATCAGCCCCAGCATTTT.

The chain has TRBV6-5 and TRBJ1-2; perhaps TRBD1 as D (5 bases). V lost 2 bases and J 4 bases, leaving 8 bases between the germline ends. Germline CDR1 reads MNHEY; CDR2 reads SVGAGI. The CDR3 is 13 residues long. CDR3 region: CASSYTGLYGYTF. In nucleotides, the CDR3 is TGTGCCAGCAGTTACACAGGTCTCTATGGCTACACCTTC.

This chain joins TRBV4-2 and TRBJ1-2, with D possibly matching TRBD1 (5 bases). Between the trimmed V and J ends, which lost 0 bases and 2 bases, there was a span of 28 bases. The CDR3 totals 21 residues. Germline V CDR1 and CDR2: LGHNA, YNFKEQ. CDR3 in amino acids: CASSQEGRDQSSNTHNYGYTF. CDR3 nucleotide sequence: TGTGCCAGCAGCCAAGAGGGCAGGGACCAATCGTCCAACACACACAACTATGGCTACACCTTC.

The V gene is TRBV11-2, the J gene TRBJ2-3, with D perhaps TRBD2 (6 bases). This CDR3 has 15 amino acids. V lost 3 bases, J lost 0 bases, and 10 bases lay in between. The germline gives CDR1 SGHAT, CDR2 FQNNGV. The chain's CDR3 is CASSFHGTSTDTQYF. The CDR3 DNA sequence: TGTGCCAGCAGCTTCCACGGGACTAGCACAGATACGCAGTATTTT.

The rearrangement links TRBV7-6 to TRBJ1-1; D unresolved. Germline values: CDR1 SGHVS, CDR2 FNYEAQ. V shed 1 base and J shed 5 bases, with 11 bases lying between them. CDR3 length equals 14 residues. The CDR3 loop is CASSLVIMGTEAFF. The CDR3 DNA follows: TGTGCCAGCAGCTTAGTGATCATGGGGACTGAAGCTTTCTTT.

The table lists this clone with a few counts. The chain combines TRBV5-5 with TRBJ1-5; no clear D gene. The V end was cut by 3 bases, the J end by 9 bases, with 16 bases between. CDR1 is SGHKS, CDR2 YYEKEE, per germline (reference sequence). This CDR3 contains 14 residues. Here the CDR3 reads CASSWEPREGPQHF. Written as DNA, the CDR3 is TGTGCCAGCAGCTGGGAGCCTCGGGAAGGGCCCCAGCATTTT.

The rearrangement uses TRBV9 and TRBJ2-3, with 14 bases aligning to TRBD2. Germline V gives CDR1 SGDLS, CDR2 YYNGEE. V shed 2 bases and J 2 bases; nucleotides not matched to a gene: 10. The CDR3 has 19 amino acids. The CDR3 DNA reads TGTGCCAGCAGCGTTCGGGGACTAGCGGGGGCCACCTTCACAGATACGCAGTATTTT. It specifies CASSVRGLAGATFTDTQYF.

The chain joins TRBV2 to TRBJ2-2; unclear D gene. Germline lookup yields CDR1 SNHLY and CDR2 FYNNEI. This CDR3 has 14 amino acids. V gave up 7 bases and J gave up 3 bases, with 12 bases separating them. The chain's CDR3 is CASTSDIHTGELFF. For the CDR3, the DNA is TGTGCCAGCACCTCCGACATTCACACCGGGGAGCTGTTTTTT.

V is TRBV5-1 and J is TRBJ2-5, with 7 bases lining up with TRBD2. V lost 0 bases, J lost 0 bases, and 5 bases stayed unmatched. Germline CDR1 SGHRS, CDR2 YFSETQ. This CDR3 is built from 16 residues. CDR3 residues: CASSLVVAGYQETQYF. The CDR3 bases are TGCGCCAGCAGCTTGGTGGTAGCGGGTTACCAAGAGACCCAGTACTTC.

This chain uses TRBV7-9 with TRBJ1-6; perhaps TRBD1 as D (5 bases). Germline assignment: CDR1 SEHNR and CDR2 FQNEAQ (reference sequence). Trimming shortened V by 5 bases and J by 7 bases, and 15 bases separated the two germline ends. The CDR3 is 15 amino acids. The CDR3 nucleotides read TGTGCCAGCAGCCCGCGCGTGGGGGGGAATTCACCCCTCCACTTT. It translates to CASSPRVGGNSPLHF.